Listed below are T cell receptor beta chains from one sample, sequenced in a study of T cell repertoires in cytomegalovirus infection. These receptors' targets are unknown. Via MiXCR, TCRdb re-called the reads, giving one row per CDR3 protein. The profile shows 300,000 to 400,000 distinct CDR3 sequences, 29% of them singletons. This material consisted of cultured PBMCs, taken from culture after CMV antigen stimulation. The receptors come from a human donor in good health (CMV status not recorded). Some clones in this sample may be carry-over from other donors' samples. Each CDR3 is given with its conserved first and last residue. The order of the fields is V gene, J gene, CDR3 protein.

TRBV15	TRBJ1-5	CATSREGAAEGNQPQHF
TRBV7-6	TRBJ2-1	CASSRTPYNEQFF
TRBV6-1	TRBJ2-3	CASSDPSGSGTDTQYF
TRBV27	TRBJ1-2	CASSLWGQGNNYGYTF
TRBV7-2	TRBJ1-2	CASSTRSGENYGYTF
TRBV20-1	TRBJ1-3	CSARGQGASNTIYF
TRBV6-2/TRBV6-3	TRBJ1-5	CASTHRGLGNQPQHF
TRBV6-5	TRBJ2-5	CASSYSLSLAGWETQYF
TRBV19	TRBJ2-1	CASSIRASGSSNEQFF
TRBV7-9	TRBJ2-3	CASSRSGELRSTDTQYF
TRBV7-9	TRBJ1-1	CASDLGGEHTEAFF
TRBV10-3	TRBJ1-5	CATHRDSSNQPQHF
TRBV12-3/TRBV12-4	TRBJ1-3	CASSGTGGPTRSSGNTIYF
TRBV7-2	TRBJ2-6	CASSQNSGANVLTF
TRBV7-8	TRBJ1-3	CASRSASGNTIYF
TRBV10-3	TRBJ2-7	CAIRTGTRGSGYEQYF
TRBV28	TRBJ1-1	CASSPSGQGYRTFF
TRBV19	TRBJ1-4	CASTATATNEKLFF
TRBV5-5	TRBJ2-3	CASSLGLGGDTQYF
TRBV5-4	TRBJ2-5	CASTSRATQETQYF
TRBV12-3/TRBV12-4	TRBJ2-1	CASSSRQGHNEQFF
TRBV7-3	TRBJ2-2	CASSSHAMGELFF
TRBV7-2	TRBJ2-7	CASSEELAETYEQYF
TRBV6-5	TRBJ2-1	CASTPASGYNEQFF
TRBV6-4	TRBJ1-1	CASSAGPGTTEAFF
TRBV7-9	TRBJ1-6	CASSSPGQGTSLHF
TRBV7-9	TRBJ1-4	CASSLGVHGEKLFF
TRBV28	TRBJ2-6	CASSLEGTRVAFSGMSSGANVLTF
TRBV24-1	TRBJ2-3	CATSDTRGSSDTQYF
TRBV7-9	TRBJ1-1	CASSFQGPLNTEAFF
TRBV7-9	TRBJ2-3	CASSYPGTGVADTQYF
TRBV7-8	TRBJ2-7	CASSSRSLGTGGNEQYF
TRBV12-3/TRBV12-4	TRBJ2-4	CASSSGAQLAKNIQYF
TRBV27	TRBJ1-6	CASSYTGDIPLHF
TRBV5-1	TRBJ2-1	CASSSPGRDNEQFF
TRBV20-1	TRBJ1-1	CSARGEDRGGTEAFF
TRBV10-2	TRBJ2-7	CASSASFDEQYF
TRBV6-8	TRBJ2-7	CASTEQGPYEQYF
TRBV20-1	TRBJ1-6	CSAARGSNVGSPLHF
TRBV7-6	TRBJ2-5	CASSRTSEETQYF
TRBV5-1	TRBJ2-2	CASSPGGTGTTGELFF
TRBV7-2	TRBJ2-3	CASSLALFTDTQYF
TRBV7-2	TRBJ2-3	CASSLGGTYTDTQYF
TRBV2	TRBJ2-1	CASSEASGTRKGPYNEQFF
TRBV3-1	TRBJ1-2	CASSQGLRSDYGYTF